These 32 T cell receptor beta chains were all obtained from the same sample, sequenced in a study of tumor-infiltrating lymphocytes in primary liver carcinoma. The authors took blood RNA from unsorted whole blood and also extracted germline DNA. Starting from 500 ng of total RNA, TCR beta cDNA was produced with a primer in the constant region. Three rounds of nested multiplex PCR with slightly modified ARM-PCR produced TCR beta libraries. Forward primers for TRBV1-TRBV30 and a C-beta reverse primer served the first two PCR rounds, at about 10 cycles each. TCRdb passed the multiplex PCR reads through MiXCR, listing each CDR3 protein once. The repertoire consists of fewer than 250,000 distinct CDR3 sequences, with approximately 65% occurring once and the leading ten covering approximately 6.6%. Sequenced material: peripheral blood. The source is a woman in her sixties or seventies with primary liver carcinoma and hepatitis B virus infection.

A remark on this clonotype: A much larger clone lies one base from this, so it may be a read error. The J gene is TRBJ2-7, the V gene TRBV6-6, with TRBD1 as a possible D gene (5 bases). The germline CDR1 and CDR2 sequences are MNHNY and SVGAGI (reference sequence). V was pared by 7 bases and J by 0 bases, with 16 bases between. This CDR3 is 15 amino acids long. The CDR3 bases are TGTGCCAGCAACCTAGTGATAGGGGTCTCCTACGAGCAGTACTTC. This gives the protein CASNLVIGVSYEQYF.

This clonotype appeared a single time. The junction departs from the called germline gene at one end, perhaps through a read error. The V gene is TRBV11-2, the J gene TRBJ2-1, with D perhaps TRBD2 (5 bases). CDR3 length: 14 amino acids. The germline V gene encodes CDR1 SGHAT and CDR2 FQNNGV. For the CDR3, the DNA is TGTACCAGCAGCCTGAAGCGAGGGAACAATGAGCAGTTCTTC. Amino acid sequence: CTSSLKRGNNEQFF.

A remark on this clonotype: This clone may be a read error of a much larger clone one base away. This chain connects TRBV10-2 to TRBJ2-5; unclear D gene. The CDR3 covers 14 residues. The germline gives CDR1 WSHSY, CDR2 SAAADI. The DNA for the CDR3 is TGCGCCAGCAGGTCGCGCTCGAATCAAGAGACCCTGTACTTC. It yields the protein CASRSRSNQETLYF.

This clonotype occurred once. A much larger clonotype is one base distant, so this may be a read error. V usage is TRBV5-6 and J usage is TRBJ1-2; 7 bases line up with TRBD1. This CDR3 is built from 15 residues. CDR1 and CDR2 (germline): SGHDT, YYEEEE. The CDR3 protein is CDSSLEATGISGYTF. As DNA, the CDR3 is TGTGACAGCAGCTTGGAAGCGACAGGGATCTCTGGCTACACCTTC. Looking up the rest from reference TRBV5-6 and TRBJ1-2 gives the full variable domain: DAGVTQSPTHLIKTRGQQVTLRCSPKSGHDTVSWYQQALGQGPQFIFQYYEEEERQRGNFPDRFSGHQFPNYSSELNVNALLLGDSALYLCDSSLEATGISGYTFGSGTRLTVV.

Ten or more counts support this clonotype. V gene TRBV11-3 combines with J gene TRBJ2-3, with a tentative D call TRBD1 (6 bases). With 5 bases removed from V and 2 bases from J, the gap between germline ends came to 14 bases. This CDR3 contains 15 residues. Per germline, CDR1 SGHNT and CDR2 YENEEA. The CDR3: CASSEGDTHTDTQYF. CDR3 DNA sequence: TGTGCCAGCAGCGAAGGGGACACCCACACAGATACGCAGTATTTT. The variable domain in full, with the rest retrieved from reference TRBV11-3 and TRBJ2-3, is EAGVVQSPRYKIIEKKQPVAFWCNPISGHNTLYWYLQNLGQGPELLIRYENEEAVDDSQLPKDRFSAERLKGVDSTLKIQPAELGDSAVYLCASSEGDTHTDTQYFGPGTRLTVL.

At least ten counts were recorded for this clonotype. The chain recombines TRBV4-2 with TRBJ2-5; no firm D call. V dropped 0 bases and J dropped 5 bases, with 4 bases sitting between them. The CDR3 spans 12 residues. Looked up from germline, CDR1 is LGHNA and CDR2 is YNFKEQ. CDR3 protein: CASSQDFETQYF. The CDR3 DNA sequence: TGTGCCAGCAGCCAAGATTTCGAGACCCAGTACTTC.

The gene calls are TRBV10-3 and TRBJ2-1, with 9 bases fitting TRBD2. This CDR3 is 18 amino acids long. V shed 2 bases and J 7 bases; nucleotides not matched to a gene: 15. In germline, CDR1 is ENHRY, CDR2 SYGVKD. The CDR3 coding sequence is TGTGCCATCAGTGAGCGTTCGGGGGCTAGCGGGATTATGAATGAGCAGTTCTTC. This gives the protein CAISERSGASGIMNEQFF.

This clonotype was picked up one time. The junction departs from the called germline gene at one end, perhaps through a read error. The chain employs TRBV30 and TRBJ2-6; TRBD1 is a possible D gene (6 bases). CDR1 is GTSNPN and CDR2 is SVGIG in the germline V gene (reference sequence). CDR3 size: 17 residues. Here the CDR3 DNA reads TGTGCCTGCCGCCGGGACAAGGGCCTTTCTGGGGCCAACGTCATGACTTTC. It encodes CACRRDKGLSGANVMTF.

This chain connects TRBV28 to TRBJ1-2; D remains ambiguous. CDR1 is MDHEN and CDR2 is SYDVKM in the germline V gene. Trimming removed 10 bases at V and 2 bases at J, with 8 bases between. The CDR3 has 11 residues. In nucleotides, the CDR3 is TGTGCCACGCAGAGAAACTATGGCTACACCTTC. This translates into CATQRNYGYTF.

Comment on this clonotype: A read error may account for a junction end that differs from germline. The chain couples TRBV11-1 to TRBJ2-2; D is perhaps TRBD2 (5 bases). This CDR3 is built from 17 residues. CDR1 SGHAT and CDR2 FQDESV come from the germline V gene (reference sequence). The CDR3 sequence is CANSARPFLANTRELFF. Here the CDR3 DNA reads TGTGCCAACAGCGCCCGGCCATTCCTAGCTAACACCAGGGAGCTGTTTTTT.

V is TRBV6-5 and J is TRBJ1-4; tentatively, D is TRBD1 (5 bases). V lost 0 bases to trimming and J lost 10 bases, with 18 bases between them. The CDR3 covers 16 residues. Per germline, CDR1 MNHEY and CDR2 SVGAGI. DNA of the CDR3: TGTGCCAGCAGTTACTCGATCCGGAGGGGAAGAGGAAAACTGTTTTTT. It encodes CASSYSIRRGRGKLFF.

Turning to this clonotype: Likely a read error: the CDR3 ends without its conserved phenylalanine or tryptophan. The rearrangement uses TRBV11-3 and TRBJ2-5, with 8 bases that match TRBD2. Germline CDR1 reads SGHNT; CDR2 reads YENEEA. CDR3 length: 16 amino acids. The CDR3 region is CASSIDPLAGPETQYY. CDR3 bases: TGTGCCAGCAGCATAGATCCCCTAGCGGGTCCGGAGACCCAGTACTAC.

J is TRBJ2-1 and V is TRBV1. TRBV1 is given as a pseudogene. This CDR3 contains 14 residues. The CDR3 DNA reads as TGCGCCAGCAGCCCCCTAGGGTCTACCTATGAGCAGTTCTTC. Protein: CASSPLGSTYEQFF.

This chain links TRBV10-2 with TRBJ1-1; D is perhaps TRBD1 (5 bases). V was pared by 5 bases and J by 1 base, with 11 bases between. Looked up from germline, CDR1 is WSHSY and CDR2 is SAAADI. This CDR3 has 14 residues. The CDR3 protein is CASSKIGGNTEAFF. CDR3 nucleotides: TGCGCCAGCAGTAAGATCGGGGGGAACACTGAAGCTTTCTTT.

Comments on this clonotype: Mismatch with germline at one junction end may stem from a read error. V usage is TRBV5-1 and J usage is TRBJ1-2; tentatively, D is TRBD1 (6 bases). The CDR3 is 14 residues long. From germline, CDR1 is SGHRS and CDR2 YFSETQ. CDR3 nucleotide sequence: TGCTCCAGCAGCTCGGACAGCCAGAACTATGGCTACACCTTC. This encodes CSSSSDSQNYGYTF.

This clonotype was observed once. A junction end diverges from the germline sequence, so it may reflect a read error. The chain carries TRBV11-2 and TRBJ1-6, with a tentative D call TRBD1 (5 bases). The CDR3 runs 15 residues. CDR1 and CDR2 from the germline V gene are SGHAT and FQNNGV. The CDR3 coding sequence is TGCGCCAGCAGCTTAAAAACAGGAGGCGATTCACCCCTCCACTTT. Its translation is CASSLKTGGDSPLHF.

By frequency in the sample, this clonotype is medium-sized. The chain combines TRBV11-2 with TRBJ1-1, with D possibly being TRBD1 (5 bases). Trimming pared 5 bases from V and 1 base from J, leaving 8 bases between. The V gene's germline CDR1 is SGHAT and CDR2 FQNNGV. This CDR3 is 13 amino acids long. CDR3 coding DNA: TGTGCCAGCAGCACCCAGGGGAACACTGAAGCTTTCTTT. This gives the protein CASSTQGNTEAFF.

This clonotype has just a few counts. This chain connects TRBV12-3 or TRBV12-4 to TRBJ2-1, with 11 positions matching TRBD2. V gave up 1 base and J gave up 11 bases; unmatched junction bases: 7. CDR3 length: 15 amino acids. CDR3 region: CASSLELAGEGKQFF. The CDR3 DNA reads as TGTGCCAGCAGTTTAGAACTAGCGGGAGAGGGTAAGCAGTTCTTC.

This chain joins TRBV11-3 and TRBJ2-3, with TRBD2 matching over 8 bases. The ends lost 3 bases at V and 2 bases at J; junction bases unmatched: 7. The CDR3 runs to 16 residues. Germline CDR1 SGHNT, CDR2 YENEEA. This chain's CDR3 is CASSFGSSGSTDTQYF. In nucleotides, the CDR3 is TGTGCCAGCAGCTTTGGGTCTAGCGGGTCCACAGATACGCAGTATTTT. Supplemented by reference TRBV11-3 and TRBJ2-3, the full variable domain reads EAGVVQSPRYKIIEKKQPVAFWCNPISGHNTLYWYLQNLGQGPELLIRYENEEAVDDSQLPKDRFSAERLKGVDSTLKIQPAELGDSAVYLCASSFGSSGSTDTQYFGPGTRLTVL.

To note about this clonotype: A much larger clone sits a single nucleotide away, making a read error possible. The chain combines TRBV4-2 with TRBJ2-1; D gene unclear. Judging by the DNA end, TRBJ2-7 fits better; the J call may be wrong. The CDR3 runs to 19 residues. CDR1 and CDR2 (germline): LGHNA, YNFKEQ. The CDR3 sequence is CASSQDIYYSPSSYNEQYF. The CDR3, as DNA: TGTGCCAGCAGCCAAGATATCTATTACAGCCCCAGCTCCTACAATGAGCAGTACTTC.

The CDR3 region is CASSRRLVGGPGDAQFF. CDR3 DNA sequence: TGTGCCAGCAGTAGGAGACTAGTGGGAGGGCCGGGGGATGCGCAGTTCTTC. The chain employs TRBV11-2 and TRBJ2-1, with 7 nucleotides matching TRBD2. Losses at the gene ends were 6 bases for V and 12 bases for J; bases not matched to a gene: 23. Germline assignment: CDR1 SGHAT and CDR2 FQNNGV. The CDR3 is made up of 17 amino acids.

The count of this clonotype is one. This rearrangement joins TRBV29-1 to TRBJ2-3; the match to TRBD2 covers 8 bases. The CDR3 has 15 residues. Per the germline V gene, CDR1 is SQVTM and CDR2 is ANQGSEA. In nucleotides, the CDR3 is TGCAACGTGGGACTAGTGGAATCTAGCACAGATACGCAGTATTTT. Its protein product is CNVGLVESSTDTQYF.

Worth noting for this clonotype: Given the absence of the conserved phenylalanine or tryptophan at the CDR3 end, a read error is likely. The V call is TRBV5-4, the J call TRBJ2-6; 13 bases align to TRBD2. CDR1 SGHNT and CDR2 YYREEE come from the germline V gene (reference sequence). The CDR3 loop spans 17 amino acids. The V gene end was trimmed by 4 bases and the J gene end by 5 bases; junction bases not matched to a gene: 6. The chain's CDR3 is CASSGGLAGLRANVLTL. The DNA for the CDR3 is TGTGCCAGCAGCGGGGGACTAGCGGGGTTGAGGGCCAACGTCCTGACTTTA.

The chain has TRBV6-5 and TRBJ2-1; TRBD2 matches 13 bases. The germline V gene has CDR1 MNHEY and CDR2 SVGAGI. There are 15 residues in the CDR3. Trimming removed 6 bases from V and 12 bases from J; junction bases left unmatched: 11. The CDR3 DNA reads as TGTGCCAGCAGAGCCGGCACTAGCGGGAGGGGTGGGCAGTTCTTC. As protein: CASRAGTSGRGGQFF.

This chain uses TRBV20-1 with TRBJ2-7, with 7 bases lining up with TRBD2. Germline V gene lookup returns CDR1 DFQATT and CDR2 SNEGSKA (reference sequence). This CDR3 contains 14 residues. Germline trimming cut 5 bases from V and 2 bases from J; bases unmatched to any gene: 9. The CDR3 DNA reads TGCAGTGCTCTCAGTGGGCTAGCGGCCTACGAGCAGTACTTC. Translating it yields CSALSGLAAYEQYF.

This clonotype was counted at least ten times. This rearrangement joins TRBV6-5 to TRBJ1-2, with D perhaps TRBD1 (5 bases). Trimming took off 0 bases at V and 1 base at J, with 9 bases between the two ends. The CDR3 has 15 residues. CDR1 MNHEY and CDR2 SVGAGI come from the germline V gene. The CDR3 loop reads CASSYSPQGNYGYTF. The CDR3 DNA reads TGTGCCAGCAGTTACTCGCCCCAGGGTAACTATGGCTACACCTTC.

This clonotype was seen ten or more times. This chain uses TRBV29-1 with TRBJ2-3; 10 bases match TRBD2. CDR3 length equals 15 residues. CDR1 is SQVTM and CDR2 is ANQGSEA in the germline V gene. V was clipped by 8 bases and J by 3 bases; unmatched bases: 11. The CDR3 sequence is CSTTRTSGGTDTQYF. In DNA form, the CDR3 reads TGCAGCACGACGAGGACTAGCGGAGGGACAGATACGCAGTATTTT.

On this clonotype: One base away lies a much larger clone, so this may be a sequencing read error. V gene TRBV6-1 combines with J gene TRBJ1-1, with TRBD1 matching 7 bases. CDR1 MNHNS and CDR2 SASEGT come from the germline V gene. This CDR3 region has 15 residues. V shed 5 bases and J 1 base; nucleotides not matched to a gene: 7. The CDR3 spells CASSSTTGRNTEAFF. The CDR3 DNA reads as TGTGCCAGCAGTTCCACGACAGGGAGGAACACTGAAGCTTTCTTT.

CDR3 nucleotides: TGTGCCAGCAGTAGAAGTCGGAGCACAGATACGCAGTATTTT. As protein: CASSRSRSTDTQYF. The chain carries TRBV6-5 and TRBJ2-3; D is ambiguous. The length of the CDR3 is 14 residues. CDR1 and CDR2 (germline): MNHEY, SVGAGI. Trimming took off 5 bases at V and 0 bases at J, with 9 bases between the two ends.

On this clonotype: The junction departs from germline at one end; a sequencing error may be responsible. This chain connects TRBV6-6 to TRBJ2-3; 7 nucleotides line up with TRBD2. The CDR3 is 14 residues long. The germline gives CDR1 MNHNY, CDR2 SVGAGI (reference sequence). The CDR3 DNA reads TGTGCCAGCACTGATAGCGGGCGCACAGATAGGCAGTATTTT. It is translated as CASTDSGRTDRQYF.

In this sample, this clonotype turned up a few times. This chain joins TRBV5-1 and TRBJ2-3, with 7 bases that match TRBD2. The CDR3 contains 16 residues. Germline lookup yields CDR1 SGHRS and CDR2 YFSETQ. Germline trimming cut 0 bases from V and 0 bases from J; bases unmatched to any gene: 4. The CDR3 sequence: CASSLVAGDSTDTQYF. CDR3 DNA sequence: TGCGCCAGCAGCTTGGTTGCGGGAGATAGCACAGATACGCAGTATTTT. The variable domain in full, with the rest retrieved from reference TRBV5-1 and TRBJ2-3, is KAGVTQTPRYLIKTRGQQVTLSCSPISGHRSVSWYQQTPGQGLQFLFEYFSETQRNKGNFPGRFSGRQFSNSRSEMNVSTLELGDSALYLCASSLVAGDSTDTQYFGPGTRLTVL.

The chain combines TRBV11-2 with TRBJ2-2; D not resolved. V was trimmed by 11 bases and J by 9 bases, leaving 16 bases between them. Germline lookup yields CDR1 SGHAT and CDR2 FQNNGV. This CDR3 contains 12 residues. The CDR3 region is CAGTDVAWELFF. CDR3 DNA: TGTGCCGGCACCGACGTAGCCTGGGAGCTGTTTTTT.